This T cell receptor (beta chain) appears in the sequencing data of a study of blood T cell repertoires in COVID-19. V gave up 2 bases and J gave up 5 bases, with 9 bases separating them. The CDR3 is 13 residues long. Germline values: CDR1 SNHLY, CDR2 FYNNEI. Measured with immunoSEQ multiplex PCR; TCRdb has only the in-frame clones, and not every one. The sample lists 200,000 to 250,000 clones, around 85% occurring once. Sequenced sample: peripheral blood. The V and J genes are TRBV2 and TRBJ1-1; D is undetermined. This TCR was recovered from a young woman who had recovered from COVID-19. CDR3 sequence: CASSEQRETEAFF. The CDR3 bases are TGTGCCAGCAGTGAACAGAGGGAGACTGAAGCTTTCTTT.